This T cell receptor (beta chain) is from a study of cytomegalovirus exposure and HLA in healthy donors. V dropped 0 bases and J dropped 2 bases, with 11 bases sitting between them. The CDR3 runs to 15 residues. Germline CDR1 is SGHRS and CDR2 is YFSETQ. The PCR had 60 Vbeta and 13 Jbeta primers. Using immunoSEQ multiplex PCR, the repertoire was profiled, and TCRdb retains in-frame clones only, with some absent. The table records about 180,000 clones, about 80% of them present only once. The clonotype originates from a woman between 55 and 75 years old in good health and CMV-seropositive. The chain couples TRBV5-1 to TRBJ1-2; D gene unclear. The sample was PBMCs. The chain's CDR3 is CASSLVDGENYGYTF. The DNA of the CDR3 is TGCGCCAGCAGCTTGGTTGACGGAGAGAACTATGGCTACACCTTC.